These 22 T cell receptor beta chains share one sample of origin, sequenced in a study of T cell responses to AZD1222 COVID-19 vaccine (dated by TCRdb to about 2021). The sample's time point label is to be understood as: about 28 days (+/-7) after the second vaccine dose. To prepare the library, the immunoSEQ multiplex PCR assay was applied. Held by TCRdb, this immuneACCESS table contains in-frame sequences only and omits some clones. Under half of the omission traces to an unresolved V gene where checked; the cause of the rest is unknown. The sample table shows about 86,000 clones, and 88% are seen once. The biggest ten clones account for roughly an eighth of the sample. The sample here was peripheral blood, taken 28 days after the second AZD1222 dose. All receptors derive from an adult who received the AZD1222 COVID-19 vaccine.

The chain recombines TRBV9 with TRBJ2-2; D is tentatively TRBD1 or TRBD2 (5 bases each). The germline gives CDR1 SGDLS, CDR2 YYNGEE. The V gene lost 3 bases and the J gene lost 5 bases, with 17 bases spanning the gap. The CDR3 runs 16 residues. The CDR3, as DNA: TGTGCCAGCAGCGCCTCTAGCAGGGTTGGGACCGGGGAGCTGTTTTTT. It is translated as CASSASSRVGTGELFF.

The chain carries TRBV21-1 and TRBJ2-1; no check of the table's D call, TRBD2, against the DNA was made. TRBV21-1 represents a pseudogene. The CDR3 extends over 15 amino acids. CDR3 nucleotides: TGTGCCAGCACCCCCGGGGCGGGAGGGCGCAATGAGCAGTTCTTC. Translated, it gives CASTPGAGGRNEQFF.

The V call is TRBV11-2, the J call TRBJ1-2, with 8 nucleotides matching TRBD1. V lost 5 bases, J lost 3 bases, and 11 bases stayed unmatched. This CDR3 has 16 amino acids. Germline assignment: CDR1 SGHAT and CDR2 FQNNGV. The CDR3 protein is CASSRRTGGYDYGYTF. The CDR3 coding sequence is TGTGCCAGCAGCCGCCGCACAGGGGGATACGACTATGGCTACACCTTC.

The chain recombines TRBV3-1 (or the pseudogene TRBV3-2) with TRBJ1-3; the D gene is possibly TRBD1 (6 bases). Germline assignment: CDR1 LGHDT and CDR2 YNNKEL (reference sequence). The V and J ends lost 1 base and 0 bases respectively, with 13 bases between them. The CDR3 is 17 residues long. The CDR3 loop is CASSQVGGQSSGNTIYF. CDR3 nucleotide sequence: TGTGCCAGCAGCCAAGTTGGGGGGCAGAGCTCTGGAAACACCATATATTTT.

The genes are TRBV7-2 and TRBJ1-5; D unclear. Deletions cut 4 bases from V and 1 base from J, with 5 bases between. CDR3 length: 13 amino acids. Germline CDR1 reads SGHTA; CDR2 reads FQGNSA. CDR3 region: CASSSDSNQPQHF. Written as DNA, the CDR3 is TGTGCCAGCAGCTCTGACAGCAATCAGCCCCAGCATTTT.

This clone has only one observation. This rearrangement joins TRBV6-6 to TRBJ2-5; D is possibly TRBD2 (6 bases). CDR1 is MNHNY, CDR2 SVGAGI, per germline (reference sequence). V was cut by 0 bases and J by 1 base, with 9 bases left in between. The CDR3 runs 15 residues. This CDR3 reads CASSYSGRIQETQYF. Here the CDR3 DNA reads TGTGCCAGCAGTTACTCGGGGAGGATCCAAGAGACCCAGTACTTC.

The rearrangement joins TRBV5-1 to TRBJ2-1; perhaps D is TRBD1 or TRBD2 (6 bases each). Germline V gene data show CDR1 as SGHRS and CDR2 as YFSETQ. With 0 bases removed from V and 0 bases from J, the gap between germline ends came to 10 bases. This CDR3 region has 16 residues. This chain's CDR3 is CASSLGGGSSYNEQFF. The CDR3 nucleotides read TGCGCCAGCAGCTTGGGAGGGGGGAGCTCCTACAATGAGCAGTTCTTC. Together with reference TRBV5-1 and TRBJ2-1, the CDR3 gives the full variable domain: KAGVTQTPRYLIKTRGQQVTLSCSPISGHRSVSWYQQTPGQGLQFLFEYFSETQRNKGNFPGRFSGRQFSNSRSEMNVSTLELGDSALYLCASSLGGGSSYNEQFFGPGTRLTVL.

This sequence joins TRBV6-1 and TRBJ2-1; D is possibly TRBD1 or TRBD2 (5 bases each). V was pared by 1 base and J by 4 bases, with 8 bases between. The V gene's germline CDR1 is MNHNS and CDR2 SASEGT. CDR3 length: 14 amino acids. CDR3 sequence reads: CASSEGGKYNEQFF. The CDR3 nucleotides are TGTGCCAGCAGTGAAGGGGGGAAGTACAATGAGCAGTTCTTC.

The chain uses TRBV5-4 and TRBJ1-5, with unresolved D. CDR1 is SGHNT, CDR2 YYREEE, per germline (reference sequence). With 0 bases removed from V and 3 bases from J, the gap between germline ends came to 13 bases. The CDR3 loop spans 16 amino acids. The CDR3 loop is CASSLDGQEHNQPQHF. In nucleotides, the CDR3 is TGTGCCAGCAGCTTGGATGGGCAGGAACACAATCAGCCCCAGCATTTT.

CDR3 sequence reads: CASSQQGSGQPQHF. CDR3 in DNA: TGCGCCAGCAGCCAACAAGGTTCGGGTCAGCCCCAGCATTTT. The chain has TRBV4-1 and TRBJ1-5; D unclear. The CDR3 contains 14 residues. Germline V CDR1 and CDR2: MGHRA, YSYEKL. Trimming left V 2 bases short and J 6 bases short, with 11 bases between.

The chain is built from TRBV9 and TRBJ2-2; D call uncertain. Trimming pared 7 bases from V and 0 bases from J, leaving 10 bases between. Germline CDR1 SGDLS, CDR2 YYNGEE. The CDR3 contains 14 residues. CDR3 sequence (DNA): TGTGCCAGCTCTCTGACTCCGAACACCGGGGAGCTGTTTTTT. Residues: CASSLTPNTGELFF.

The V and J genes are TRBV4-3 and TRBJ1-2, with a tentative D call TRBD1 (5 bases). The CDR3 covers 15 residues. Germline V gives CDR1 LGHNA, CDR2 YSLEER. Trimming left V 3 bases short and J 4 bases short, with 15 bases between. CDR3 nucleotide sequence: TGCGCCAGCAGCCAGGCCTCCGGGACGATCTATGGCTACACCTTC. Translated, it gives CASSQASGTIYGYTF.

The genes are TRBV6-6 and TRBJ1-5, with no clear D. V lost 4 bases, J lost 0 bases, and 4 bases lay in between. CDR1 and CDR2 (germline): MNHNY, SVGAGI (reference sequence). The CDR3 consists of 13 residues. For the CDR3, the DNA is TGTGCCAGCAGTTCTTATAGCAATCAGCCCCAGCATTTT. It translates to CASSSYSNQPQHF.

The chain has TRBV2 and TRBJ1-6, with D uncertain. Germline values: CDR1 SNHLY, CDR2 FYNNEI. This CDR3 comprises 13 residues. V lost 3 bases to trimming and J lost 7 bases, with 7 bases between them. Here the CDR3 reads CASSDKRNSPLHF. In DNA form, the CDR3 reads TGTGCCAGCAGTGATAAACGGAATTCACCCCTCCACTTT.

This chain joins TRBV28 and TRBJ1-2; 8 bases fit TRBD1. Germline assignment: CDR1 MDHEN and CDR2 SYDVKM. The V segment lost 5 bases and the J segment 6 bases; nucleotides outside the gene matches: 11. CDR3 size: 15 residues. The CDR3 loop is CASSPSPTTGDGYTF. The CDR3 DNA follows: TGTGCCAGCAGTCCCAGCCCGACGACAGGGGATGGCTACACCTTC.

The chain joins TRBV5-1 to TRBJ1-1; D perhaps matches TRBD1 (5 bases). Trimming shortened V by 5 bases and J by 6 bases, and 14 bases separated the two germline ends. CDR1 SGHRS and CDR2 YFSETQ come from the germline V gene. The CDR3 runs 13 residues. The DNA of the CDR3 is TGCGCCAGCAGACGACAGCCACCAGCTGAAGCTTTCTTT. This sequence encodes CASRRQPPAEAFF.

This chain joins TRBV27 and TRBJ1-4; no clear D. In germline, CDR1 is MNHEY, CDR2 SMNVEV (reference sequence). The CDR3 is made up of 14 amino acids. V lost 5 bases, J lost 8 bases, and 15 bases lay in between. DNA for the CDR3: TGTGCCAGCAGTCCTCGATGGGCCAAAGAAAAACTGTTTTTT. Translated, it gives CASSPRWAKEKLFF.

This chain links TRBV5-4 with TRBJ2-1; a possible D gene is TRBD2 (6 bases). CDR1 and CDR2 (germline): SGHNT, YYREEE (reference sequence). The V end lost 0 bases, the J end lost 7 bases, and 14 bases lay between the germline ends. The CDR3 length is 15 residues. The DNA of the CDR3 is TGTGCCAGCAGCTTGGATCCAGCGGGCTCTAATGAGCAGTTCTTC. It encodes CASSLDPAGSNEQFF.

The gene calls are TRBV6-2 or TRBV6-3 and TRBJ2-1; 16 positions agree with TRBD2. Germline trimming cut 5 bases from V and 2 bases from J; bases unmatched to any gene: 6. Germline CDR1 MNHEY, CDR2 SVGEGT. The CDR3 totals 18 residues. The CDR3 loop is CASSKGLAGGRAYNEQFF. The CDR3 nucleotides are TGTGCCAGCAGTAAGGGACTAGCGGGGGGGCGTGCCTACAATGAGCAGTTCTTC.

The gene calls are TRBV10-2 and TRBJ1-2; 7 nucleotides line up with TRBD1. J gave up 5 bases and V 3 bases, and 6 bases lay outside the gene matches. Looked up from germline, CDR1 is WSHSY and CDR2 is SAAADI. The CDR3 runs to 14 residues. The DNA for the CDR3 is TGCGCCAGCAGTGAAACAGGGGCAGGGTATGGCTACACCTTC. Its translation: CASSETGAGYGYTF.

This clone has only a few counts. J is TRBJ1-2 and V is TRBV7-8; D unclear. The CDR3 consists of 17 residues. Germline V gene data show CDR1 as SGHVS and CDR2 as FQNEAQ. Trimming cost V 2 bases and J 0 bases, with 16 bases left between them. In DNA, the CDR3 is TGTGCCAGCAGCTTAAGGCATCAGCCCCCTTCTAACTATGGCTACACCTTC. It codes for CASSLRHQPPSNYGYTF.

This clone was recorded once. One end of the junction does not line up with germline, which may come from a read error. The chain carries TRBV12-3 or TRBV12-4 and TRBJ2-7; D might be TRBD1 (6 bases). The CDR3 covers 11 residues. The CDR3 sequence: CASSRRDIPVF. The DNA of the CDR3 is TGTGCCAGCAGTCGTCGGGACATTCCTGTTTTC.